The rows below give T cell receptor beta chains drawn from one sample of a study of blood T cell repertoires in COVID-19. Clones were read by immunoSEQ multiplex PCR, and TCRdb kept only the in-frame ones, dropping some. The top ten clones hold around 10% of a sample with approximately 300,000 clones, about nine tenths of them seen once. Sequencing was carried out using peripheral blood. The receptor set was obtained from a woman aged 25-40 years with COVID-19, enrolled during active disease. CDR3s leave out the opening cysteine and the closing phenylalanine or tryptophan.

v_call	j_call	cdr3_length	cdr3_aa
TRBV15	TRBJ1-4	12	ATSSGRVDEKLF
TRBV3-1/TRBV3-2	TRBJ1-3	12	ASSQQGAGNTIY
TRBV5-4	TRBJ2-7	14	ASSPGTGPSSYEQY
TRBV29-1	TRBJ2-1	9	SVDARNEQF
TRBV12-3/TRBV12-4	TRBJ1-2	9	ASSFWSGYT
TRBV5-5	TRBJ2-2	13	ASSLNRGKNGELF
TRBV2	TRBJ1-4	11	ASSIDRDEKLF
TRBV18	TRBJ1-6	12	ASSPPTGTSPLH
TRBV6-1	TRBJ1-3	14	ASSEGSGFGGNTIY
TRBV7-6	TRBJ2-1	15	ASSATPSGRDYNEQF
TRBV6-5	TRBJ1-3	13	ASSYTGPSGNTIY
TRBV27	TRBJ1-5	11	ASSTRGLGPQH
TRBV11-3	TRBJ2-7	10	ASSPNNYEQY
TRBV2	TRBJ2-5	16	ASRDLRLAGGRQETQY
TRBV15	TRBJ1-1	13	ATSRARGTFTEAF
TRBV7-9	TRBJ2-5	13	ASSTSGNSQETQY
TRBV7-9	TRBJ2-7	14	ASSLATGADIYEQY
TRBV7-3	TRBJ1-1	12	ASSFQGGNTEAF
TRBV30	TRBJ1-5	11	AWSTRADQPQH
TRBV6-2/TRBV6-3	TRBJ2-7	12	ASSVREEYYGQY
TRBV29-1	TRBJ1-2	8	SVERVGYT
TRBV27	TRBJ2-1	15	ASKNEWSSSGYNEQF
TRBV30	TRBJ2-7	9	AWRLVGEQY
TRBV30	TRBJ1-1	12	AWIWTSLRTEAF
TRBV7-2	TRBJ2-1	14	ASSLSGAGGPDEQF
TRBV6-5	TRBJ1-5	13	ASSSQGNDNQPQH
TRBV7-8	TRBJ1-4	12	ASSPSATNEKLF
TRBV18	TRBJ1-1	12	ASSVPRGNTEAF